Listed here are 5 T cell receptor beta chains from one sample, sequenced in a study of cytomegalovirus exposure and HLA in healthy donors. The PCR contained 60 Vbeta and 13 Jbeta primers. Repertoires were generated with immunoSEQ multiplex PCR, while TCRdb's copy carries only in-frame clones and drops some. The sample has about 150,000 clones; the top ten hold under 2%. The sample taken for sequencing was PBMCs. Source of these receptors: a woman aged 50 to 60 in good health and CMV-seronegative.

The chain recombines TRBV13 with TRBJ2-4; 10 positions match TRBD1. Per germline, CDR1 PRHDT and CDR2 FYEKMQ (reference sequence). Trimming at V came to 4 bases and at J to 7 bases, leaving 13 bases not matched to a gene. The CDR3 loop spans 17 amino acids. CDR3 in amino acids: CASSSRDRGSRLNIQYF. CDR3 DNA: TGTGCCAGCAGCTCCCGGGACAGGGGATCCCGGTTGAACATTCAGTACTTC.

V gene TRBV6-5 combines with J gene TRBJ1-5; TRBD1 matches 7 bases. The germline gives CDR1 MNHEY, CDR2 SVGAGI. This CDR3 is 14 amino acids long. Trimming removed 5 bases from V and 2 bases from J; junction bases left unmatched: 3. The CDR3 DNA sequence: TGTGCCAGCAGTCGCGGGACAGGCAATCAGCCCCAGCATTTT. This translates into CASSRGTGNQPQHF.

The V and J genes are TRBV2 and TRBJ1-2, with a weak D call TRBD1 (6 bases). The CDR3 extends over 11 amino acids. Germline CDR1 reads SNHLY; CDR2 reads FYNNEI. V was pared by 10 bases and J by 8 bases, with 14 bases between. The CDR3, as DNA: TGTGCCAACCAGGGAGGGGGAGGCTACACCTTC. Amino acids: CANQGGGGYTF.

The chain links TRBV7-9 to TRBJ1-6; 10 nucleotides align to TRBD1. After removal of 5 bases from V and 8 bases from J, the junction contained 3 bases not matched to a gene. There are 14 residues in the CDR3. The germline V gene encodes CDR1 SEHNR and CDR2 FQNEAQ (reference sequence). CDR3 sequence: CASSRDRGDSPLHF. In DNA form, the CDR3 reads TGTGCCAGCAGCCGGGACAGGGGTGATTCACCCCTCCACTTT.

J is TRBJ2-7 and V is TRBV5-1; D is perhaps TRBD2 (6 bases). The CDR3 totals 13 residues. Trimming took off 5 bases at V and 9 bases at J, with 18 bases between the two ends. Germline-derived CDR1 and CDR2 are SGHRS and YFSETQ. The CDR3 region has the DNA TGCGCCAGCAGGGAAGGAGGGGCCGCCCGGCAGTACTTC. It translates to CASREGGAARQYF. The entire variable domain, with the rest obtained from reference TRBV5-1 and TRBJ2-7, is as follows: KAGVTQTPRYLIKTRGQQVTLSCSPISGHRSVSWYQQTPGQGLQFLFEYFSETQRNKGNFPGRFSGRQFSNSRSEMNVSTLELGDSALYLCASREGGAARQYFGPGTRLTVT.